The rows below give T cell receptor beta chains drawn from one sample of a study of blood T cell repertoires in COVID-19. TCRdb keeps only in-frame clones here, not all; method: immunoSEQ multiplex PCR. The sample yields approximately 150,000 clones, around 82% seen once. Sequenced sample: peripheral blood. These receptor sequences come from a human donor with acute or convalescent COVID-19. The donor label of this sample is uncertain. The CDR3 runs from the conserved cysteine through the conserved F or W. The order of the fields is V gene, J gene, clone size, D gene, CDR3 protein, CDR3 DNA. A D gene is named only where the DNA matches it firmly. Rows may omit the clone size; those that give it use once, few, many or a size class.

>TRBV5-1|TRBJ2-5|-|-
CASSQGSAGRETQYF
TGCGCCAGCAGCCAAGGGTCGGCGGGGAGGGAGACCCAGTACTTC
>TRBV10-3|TRBJ2-2|once|TRBD1
CAIQGPQGELFF
TGTGCCATACAGGGGCCTCAGGGGGAGCTGTTTTTT
>TRBV18|TRBJ2-7|-|-
CASSRDRTVKPGEQYF
TGTGCCAGCTCACGAGACCGGACAGTCAAACCGGGGGAGCAGTACTTC
>TRBV11-2|TRBJ2-5|-|-
CASSLAGFYQETQYF
TGTGCCAGCAGCTTAGCCGGGTTTTACCAAGAGACCCAGTACTTC
>TRBV5-1|TRBJ1-3|few|-
CASSSSTDKFGQSGNTIYF
TGCGCCAGCAGTTCCTCTACCGATAAATTTGGACAGTCTGGAAACACCATATATTTT
>TRBV7-2|TRBJ1-5|-|-
CASSLVGQGYSNQPQHF
TGTGCCAGCAGCTTAGTGGGGCAGGGGTATAGCAATCAGCCCCAGCATTTT
>TRBV6-6|TRBJ2-5|-|TRBD2
CASSQSSGGETQYF
TGTGCCAGCAGCCAGTCTAGCGGGGGGGAGACCCAGTACTTC
>TRBV2|TRBJ1-5|-|TRBD1
CASSGQGEGNQPQHF
TGTGCCAGCAGTGGTCAGGGGGAGGGCAATCAGCCCCAGCATTTT
>TRBV2|TRBJ1-5|-|TRBD1
CASSITGGTFSNQPQHF
TGTGCCAGCAGTATCACAGGGGGGACCTTTAGCAATCAGCCCCAGCATTTT
>TRBV4-1|TRBJ1-5|-|-
CASSQESTREQPQHF
TGCGCCAGCAGCCAAGAATCCACCAGGGAACAGCCCCAGCATTTT
>TRBV6-5|TRBJ2-2|-|-
CACPGTTNTGELFF
TGTGCCTGCCCCGGGACAACGAACACCGGGGAGCTGTTTTTT
>TRBV2|TRBJ2-5|few|-
CASRLKTQYF
TGTGCCAGCAGACTAAAGACCCAGTACTTC
>TRBV28|TRBJ1-4|-|TRBD1
CASSSGTENEKLFF
TGTGCCAGCAGTTCGGGGACAGAAAACGAAAAACTGTTTTTT
>TRBV5-1|TRBJ1-1|few|-
CASSGQQGTTEAFF
TGCGCCAGCAGCGGGCAACAGGGTACCACTGAAGCTTTCTTT
>TRBV10-3|TRBJ2-2|-|-
CAISESSGSGELFF
TGTGCCATCAGTGAGTCGTCAGGGTCCGGGGAGCTGTTTTTT
>TRBV3-1/TRBV3-2|TRBJ1-5|-|TRBD1
CASSQGGTGRQPQHF
TGTGCCAGCAGCCAAGGGGGGACAGGGAGGCAGCCCCAGCATTTT
>TRBV7-9|TRBJ1-3|once|-
CASSLAGPSSGNTIYF
TGTGCCAGCAGCTTAGCGGGCCCCAGCTCTGGAAACACCATATATTTT
>TRBV10-3|TRBJ1-3|-|-
CAISNSAGNTIYF
TGTGCCATCAGCAACTCGGCTGGAAACACCATATATTTT
>TRBV5-6|TRBJ1-2|-|-
CASHRVKVYGYTF
TGTGCCAGCCACAGGGTTAAGGTCTATGGCTACACCTTC
>TRBV19|TRBJ2-1|-|TRBD1
CASRNSRGQENEQFF
TGTGCCAGTCGGAACTCTAGGGGGCAGGAGAATGAGCAGTTCTTC
>TRBV21-1|TRBJ1-1|few|-
CASSKVKGQNTEAFF
TGTGCCAGCAGCAAAGTAAAGGGGCAGAACACTGAAGCTTTCTTT
>TRBV14|TRBJ1-2|-|TRBD1
CASSTGQGYGYTF
TGTGCCAGCAGTACGGGACAGGGGTATGGCTACACCTTC
>TRBV19|TRBJ2-7|-|-
CASSIAVSGEYEQYF
TGTGCCAGTAGTATAGCGGTCTCGGGGGAATACGAGCAGTACTTC
>TRBV14|TRBJ2-2|-|TRBD1
CASSPLTGGTGTGELFF
TGTGCCAGCAGCCCGCTTACAGGGGGCACGGGGACCGGGGAGCTGTTTTTT
>TRBV2|TRBJ2-3|-|-
CASMRSDTQYF
TGTGCCAGCATGCGATCAGATACGCAGTATTTT
>TRBV5-8|TRBJ1-5|-|-
CASSFSGANQPQHF
TGTGCCAGCAGCTTCTCAGGGGCAAATCAGCCCCAGCATTTT
>TRBV19|TRBJ1-1|-|-
CASMRREGDLEAFF
TGTGCCAGTATGCGGCGCGAGGGGGACCTCGAAGCTTTCTTT
>TRBV30|TRBJ1-4|-|-
CAWRGGNEKLFF
TGTGCCTGGAGGGGAGGGAATGAAAAACTGTTTTTT
>TRBV5-1|TRBJ2-7|once|-
CASSLMFGHQAYEQYF
TGCGCCAGCAGCCTTATGTTTGGACACCAGGCCTACGAGCAGTACTTC
>TRBV6-5|TRBJ2-3|-|-
CASSTRTDSDTQYF
TGTGCCAGCAGTACTCGGACAGATTCGGATACGCAGTATTTT
>TRBV7-9|TRBJ2-5|-|-
CASSLSERETQYF
TGTGCCAGCAGCTTATCCGAGCGGGAGACCCAGTACTTC
>TRBV4-2|TRBJ2-3|-|-
CASSQDYRSGVVSDTQYF
TGTGCCAGCAGCCAAGATTACCGGTCAGGGGTAGTTTCAGATACGCAGTATTTT
>TRBV12-3/TRBV12-4|TRBJ2-2|-|-
CASSFGGTGELFF
TGTGCCAGCAGTTTCGGGGGTACCGGGGAGCTGTTTTTT
>TRBV10-2|TRBJ1-3|-|TRBD1
CASRTGPFSGNTIYF
TGCGCCAGCAGGACAGGGCCCTTCTCTGGAAACACCATATATTTT
>TRBV4-1|TRBJ1-5|-|TRBD1
CASSQSDRGRRPQHF
TGCGCCAGCAGCCAATCGGACAGGGGGCGTCGGCCCCAGCATTTT
>TRBV19|TRBJ2-5|-|TRBD2
CASSIDGTSLQTQYF
TGTGCCAGTAGTATTGACGGGACTAGCTTGCAGACCCAGTACTTC
>TRBV28|TRBJ2-1|-|-
CASSQGQDYNEQFF
TGTGCCAGCAGTCAGGGGCAGGACTACAATGAGCAGTTCTTC
>TRBV7-2|TRBJ1-2|-|TRBD1
CASSFDREGYTF
TGTGCCAGCAGCTTCGACAGGGAAGGCTACACCTTC
>TRBV27|TRBJ2-7|-|TRBD2
CASRKAGSSSYEQYF
TGTGCCAGCAGGAAAGCGGGGTCGAGCTCCTACGAGCAGTACTTC
>TRBV19|TRBJ1-2|-|TRBD1
CASRQQGAGGYTF
TGTGCCAGTAGACAGCAGGGGGCAGGGGGCTACACCTTC
>TRBV4-3|TRBJ2-3|-|TRBD2
CASSQEVGLAGATDTQYF
TGCGCCAGCAGCCAAGAGGTGGGACTAGCGGGGGCCACAGATACGCAGTATTTT
>TRBV6-6|TRBJ2-5|-|TRBD1
CASSFGQDQETQYF
TGTGCCAGCAGTTTTGGACAGGACCAAGAGACCCAGTACTTC
>TRBV19|TRBJ2-6|-|-
CASNPQGFSGANVLTF
TGTGCCAGTAACCCACAGGGATTCTCTGGGGCCAACGTCCTGACTTTC